Each of the 7 T cell receptor beta chains below was sequenced from the same sample in a study of CD8 T cells in Susac syndrome. When the RNA was reverse transcribed, random hexamers were used with an input of about 0.5 to 1 ug. TCRdb re-called the immunoSEQ multiplex PCR reads through MiXCR, storing one row per CDR3 protein. The repertoire holds some 200,000 distinct CDR3 sequences, with approximately 94% as singletons. The sequencing input was CD4+ T cells from PBMCs. These receptors were collected from a human donor in good health.

The chain links TRBV27 to TRBJ2-7, with no clear D. Trimming cost V 2 bases and J 2 bases, with 10 bases left between them. CDR1 MNHEY and CDR2 SMNVEV come from the germline V gene (reference sequence). This CDR3 region has 14 residues. The CDR3 spells CASSLGPKTYEQYF. CDR3 in DNA: TGTGCCAGCAGTTTAGGCCCCAAGACCTACGAGCAGTACTTC.

CDR3 coding DNA: TGTGCCACCAGCAGAGAGATCCCGGGACTAGCGGGACAGAACATTCAGTACTTC. Amino acids: CATSREIPGLAGQNIQYF. The chain links TRBV15 to TRBJ2-4, with 13 positions matching TRBD2. Germline V gene data show CDR1 as LNHNV and CDR2 as YYDKDF (reference sequence). Germline trimming cut 0 bases from V and 7 bases from J; bases unmatched to any gene: 9. This CDR3 spans 18 amino acids.

The CDR3 DNA is TGCACCAGCACTAGTAAAGCGGAGGGCTCCTACAATGAGCAGTTCTTC. Amino acid sequence: CTSTSKAEGSYNEQFF. This sequence joins TRBV1 and TRBJ2-1; TRBD2 is the table's D call, not checked against the DNA. TRBV1 is assigned pseudogene status. This CDR3 is 16 amino acids long.

This clonotype appeared once. CDR3 loop: CASSVDRTDTQYF. The CDR3 coding sequence is TGTGCCAGCAGTGTTGACAGAACAGATACGCAGTATTTT. This chain uses TRBV6-4 with TRBJ2-3; D is possibly TRBD1 (5 bases). Per the germline V gene, CDR1 is MRHNA and CDR2 is SNTAGT. This CDR3 spans 13 amino acids. Deletions cut 4 bases from V and 3 bases from J, with 8 bases between.

The chain is built from TRBV3-1 and TRBJ2-6, with a weak D call TRBD1 (6 bases). Trimming pared 4 bases from V and 4 bases from J, leaving 11 bases between. This CDR3 contains 15 residues. In germline, CDR1 is LGHDT, CDR2 YNNKEL (reference sequence). CDR3 amino acids: CASSPTGLGANVLTF. As DNA, the CDR3 is TGTGCCAGCAGCCCGACAGGCCTCGGGGCCAACGTCCTGACTTTC. Full variable domain (remainder filled in from reference TRBV3-1 and TRBJ2-6): DTAVSQTPKYLVTQMGNDKSIKCEQNLGHDTMYWYKQDSKKFLKIMFSYNNKELIINETVPNRFSPKSPDKAHLNLHINSLELGDSAVYFCASSPTGLGANVLTFGAGSRLTVL.

The rearrangement uses TRBV28 and TRBJ1-1, with D hard to call. The germline V and J ends were trimmed by 5 bases and 7 bases, with 8 bases remaining between them. CDR3 length: 11 amino acids. The germline V gene encodes CDR1 MDHEN and CDR2 SYDVKM. CDR3 bases: TGTGCCAGCAGTGAACACCATGAAGCTTTCTTT. As protein: CASSEHHEAFF.

The rearrangement links TRBV5-4 to TRBJ2-7; 9 bases are shared with TRBD2. This CDR3 comprises 16 residues. V was pared by 4 bases and J by 6 bases, with 14 bases of the junction left unmatched. Germline CDR1 SGHNT, CDR2 YYREEE (reference sequence). This CDR3 reads CASSPGPTSGVREQYF. CDR3 bases: TGTGCCAGCAGCCCTGGACCGACTAGCGGTGTTCGCGAGCAGTACTTC.